Here is one T cell receptor (beta chain) with its context. This clonotype was observed a handful of times. The antigen this receptor binds is unknown. There are no base qualities to consult, and no much larger clone falls within one base. Preparation of the library involved 5' RACE. This sample was sequenced with a NextSeq 500. The TCR library protocol attached unique molecular identifiers to individual cDNA molecules to correct for sequencing error and PCR bias. Sequencing covered both TCR alpha and beta chains, and within each sample the abundances of alpha and beta sequences were tightly co-correlated. Per the original workflow: Decombinator V4 was used to annotate TCR sequences for V gene, J gene and CDR3. TCRs were defined as expanded if a significant change between any two time points was detected under a Poisson model with p below 0.0001. TCR abundances were normalised to the total number of TCRs sequenced per sample and expressed as counts per million. VDJdb, accessed 1 November 2021, was searched for CMV, EBV and SARS-CoV-2 annotated TCRs, excluding TCRs annotated for multiple antigens. Clones were called with MiXCR by TCRdb after fastp trimmed the public reads at Q25, and only in-frame beta chains were retained. Here each entry gathers all rows of one CDR3 protein and keeps the most common genes and DNA. The V and J calls were not made by the authors but by TCRdb's processing. The sample table lists about 62,000 distinct CDR3 sequences, about 9.3% of them with a count of one. The ten top clones hold about 1.2% of the sample.

The sample originates from a study of early T cells in non-severe SARS-CoV-2 infection (dated by TCRdb to 2020 to 2022). Turning to the overall study: Bulk RNA from unsorted whole blood was used for TCR sequencing, so alpha and beta chains could not be paired. What the authors observed across the whole study: Matching against VDJdb was skewed toward anti-spike CD8 responses, likely underestimated virus-specific expansions, and missed private and CD4 specificities.

Set within a cohort of healthcare workers in London, UK, this nested case-control study involved weekly PCR testing of nasopharyngeal swabs along with blood sampling. Healthcare workers were enrolled in the week of the UK lockdown, from 23 to 31 March 2020, and were followed every week for up to roughly 16 weeks. This sequence was found in an adult who was a healthcare worker with PCR-confirmed SARS-CoV-2 infection or an uninfected control (not recorded which). Sequenced input: whole blood.

The nucleotide sequence is TGTGCCTGGAAGCTCGGACTAGCGGGGGGGGATACGCAGTATTTT. This gives the protein CAWKLGLAGGDTQYF. Recombination connected TRBV30 to TRBJ2-3; 15 bases in the junction line up with TRBD2. From its cysteine to its phenylalanine, the CDR3 spans 15 amino acids. CDR3 DNA only is kept here, 45 bases in frame from base 1. The V end gives up 4 bases and the J end 6 bases, leaving 5 bases in the junction not matched to a gene. The germline V gene (reference sequence) specifies GTSNPN as CDR1 and SVGIG as CDR2.